The 25 T cell receptor beta chains given below trace back to one sample, sequenced in a study of blood T cell repertoires in COVID-19. The assay was immunoSEQ multiplex PCR, and TCRdb's table has in-frame clones only and misses some. The sample holds approximately 390,000 clones; around 90% are singletons and the top ten take approximately 2.1%. The sample was PBMCs or T cells enriched from blood (not recorded which). These receptors were obtained from a woman aged 40 to 50 with acute COVID-19.

The chain recombines TRBV11-2 with TRBJ1-1; D is possibly TRBD1 (6 bases). V lost 5 bases and J 4 bases, leaving 17 bases between the germline ends. The CDR3 covers 15 residues. Germline V lookup: CDR1 SGHAT, CDR2 FQNNGV. The CDR3 DNA is TGTGCCAGCAGCCCATGGGACAAAGGGGGCACTGAAGCTTTCTTT. Translation: CASSPWDKGGTEAFF.

The gene calls are TRBV25-1 and TRBJ1-1; D not certain. Trimming shortened V by 3 bases and J by 2 bases, and 13 bases separated the two germline ends. This CDR3 has 15 residues. Germline values: CDR1 MGHDK, CDR2 SYGVNS. For the CDR3, the DNA is TGTGCCAGCAGTGACGGACGGGAACTTAACACTGAAGCTTTCTTT. Residues: CASSDGRELNTEAFF.

The chain joins TRBV19 to TRBJ1-2, with D unresolved. Deletions cut 8 bases from V and 3 bases from J, with 16 bases between. This CDR3 region has 14 residues. The germline V gene has CDR1 LNHDA and CDR2 SQIVND (reference sequence). The CDR3 spells CASVMSGGYYGYTF. The CDR3 nucleotides read TGTGCCAGTGTCATGAGCGGCGGATACTATGGCTACACCTTC.

This clone was counted between two and nine times. This sequence joins TRBV5-5 and TRBJ1-1; D is uncertain. The germline V gene encodes CDR1 SGHKS and CDR2 YYEKEE (reference sequence). V shed 6 bases and J shed 5 bases, with 17 bases lying between them. The length of the CDR3 is 14 residues. CDR3 DNA: TGTGCCAGCAACGTGGAGGGTGATCGAACTGAAGCTTTCTTT. Encoded protein: CASNVEGDRTEAFF.

Only one count was recorded for this clone. The gene calls are TRBV7-8 and TRBJ2-5; the D is unclear. Germline V gene lookup returns CDR1 SGHVS and CDR2 FQNEAQ. The V and J ends lost 5 bases and 0 bases respectively, with 7 bases between them. There are 13 residues in the CDR3. The CDR3 loop reads CASSTRNQETQYF. CDR3 bases: TGTGCCAGCAGCACACGTAACCAAGAGACCCAGTACTTC.

The chain joins TRBV3-1 (or the pseudogene TRBV3-2) to TRBJ2-7; perhaps TRBD2 as D (7 bases). This CDR3 region has 15 residues. The germline V and J ends were trimmed by 1 base and 3 bases, with 13 bases remaining between them. Germline CDR1 and CDR2: LGHDT and YNNKEL (reference sequence). The CDR3 spells CASSQGRGGGYEQYF. The DNA for the CDR3 is TGTGCCAGCAGCCAAGGGAGGGGGGGCGGCTACGAGCAGTACTTC.

The chain links TRBV4-1 to TRBJ2-1; D is possibly TRBD2 (6 bases). There are 14 residues in the CDR3. V lost 3 bases and J lost 7, with 13 bases in between. Germline V lookup: CDR1 MGHRA, CDR2 YSYEKL. DNA of the CDR3: TGCGCCAGCAGCCACGGCGGGGCCTTTAATGAGCAGTTCTTC. This sequence encodes CASSHGGAFNEQFF.

CDR3 in DNA: TGTGCCAGCAGGCGTACAGGGGACTCACCCCTCCACTTT. It translates to CASRRTGDSPLHF. The chain employs TRBV6-6 and TRBJ1-6; TRBD1 aligns across 7 bases. Germline lookup yields CDR1 MNHNY and CDR2 SVGAGI (reference sequence). This CDR3 spans 13 amino acids. Unmatched junction bases numbered 6, after V lost 6 bases and J lost 10 bases.

The V and J genes are TRBV7-6 and TRBJ1-5, with TRBD1 identical over 7 bases. The V segment lost 5 bases and the J segment 6 bases; nucleotides outside the gene matches: 13. The CDR3 covers 16 residues. Germline-derived CDR1 and CDR2 are SGHVS and FNYEAQ. The CDR3: CASSPPDRVIGQPQHF. In DNA form, the CDR3 reads TGTGCCAGCAGCCCCCCAGACAGGGTTATAGGTCAGCCCCAGCATTTT.

For the CDR3, the DNA is TGTGCCAGCAGCCTAAAAACTCCGGGACAGGGCGGGAATTCACCCCTCCACTTT. Translated: CASSLKTPGQGGNSPLHF. This chain uses TRBV5-4 with TRBJ1-6; TRBD1 agrees at 9 bases. The CDR3 extends over 18 amino acids. Germline V gene sequence: CDR1 SGHNT, CDR2 YYREEE (reference sequence). The V and J ends lost 4 bases and 7 bases, in that order; junction bases with no gene match: 15. The whole variable domain, filled in from reference TRBV5-4 and TRBJ1-6, reads ETGVTQSPTHLIKTRGQQVTLRCSSQSGHNTVSWYQQALGQGPQFIFQYYREEENGRGNFPPRFSGLQFPNYSSELNVNALELDDSALYLCASSLKTPGQGGNSPLHFGNGTRLTVT.

This sequence joins TRBV25-1 and TRBJ1-5; possibly TRBD1 for D (6 bases). CDR3 length: 14 residues. V dropped 4 bases and J dropped 5 bases, with 12 bases sitting between them. Germline loops: CDR1 MGHDK, CDR2 SYGVNS. CDR3 bases: TGTGCCAGCAGTGGAAACAGGGAAGATCAGCCCCAGCATTTT. Translating gives CASSGNREDQPQHF.

This clone was observed a single time. The genes are TRBV5-1 and TRBJ1-5; no clear D. Trimming shortened V by 0 bases and J by 4 bases, and 11 bases separated the two germline ends. The CDR3 is 15 amino acids. Germline V gene sequence: CDR1 SGHRS, CDR2 YFSETQ. The CDR3 coding sequence is TGCGCCAGCAGCTTGGACGGGTCCCCTAATCAGCCCCAGCATTTT. Residues: CASSLDGSPNQPQHF. The full variable domain, with the rest looked up from reference TRBV5-1 and TRBJ1-5, is KAGVTQTPRYLIKTRGQQVTLSCSPISGHRSVSWYQQTPGQGLQFLFEYFSETQRNKGNFPGRFSGRQFSNSRSEMNVSTLELGDSALYLCASSLDGSPNQPQHFGDGTRLSIL.

Written as DNA, the CDR3 is TGCAGCGCCACTCCGAAGAACCACCAAGAGACCCAGTACTTC. As protein: CSATPKNHQETQYF. This sequence joins TRBV29-1 and TRBJ2-5, with unresolved D. Germline V lookup: CDR1 SQVTM, CDR2 ANQGSEA. The CDR3 is made up of 14 amino acids. V shed 7 bases and J shed 0 bases, with 15 bases lying between them. Full variable domain (rest looked up from reference TRBV29-1 and TRBJ2-5): SAVISQKPSRDICQRGTSLTIQCQVDSQVTMMFWYRQQPGQSLTLIATANQGSEATYESGFVIDKFPISRPNLTFSTLTVSNMSPEDSSIYLCSATPKNHQETQYFGPGTRLLVL.

This chain joins TRBV3-1 (or the pseudogene TRBV3-2) and TRBJ2-2; D remains ambiguous. In germline, CDR1 is LGHDT, CDR2 YNNKEL (reference sequence). There are 13 residues in the CDR3. Deletions cut 0 bases from V and 7 bases from J, with 6 bases between. The CDR3 spells CASSQDNYGELFF. In DNA form, the CDR3 reads TGTGCCAGCAGCCAAGATAACTACGGGGAGCTGTTTTTT.

The chain carries TRBV5-8 and TRBJ2-2; no clear D. Trimming shortened V by 5 bases and J by 4 bases, and 21 bases separated the two germline ends. Germline values: CDR1 SGHTS, CDR2 YDEGEE. This CDR3 region has 17 residues. The chain's CDR3 is CASSPNPGLLGTGELFF. The CDR3 nucleotides read TGTGCCAGCAGTCCCAACCCCGGGTTATTGGGCACCGGGGAGCTGTTTTTT.

This clone showed up just once. The chain recombines TRBV7-2 with TRBJ2-5, with a weak D call TRBD1 (5 bases). This CDR3 comprises 15 residues. V shed 6 bases and J shed 3 bases, with 17 bases lying between them. Germline-derived CDR1 and CDR2 are SGHTA and FQGNSA. The CDR3, as DNA: TGTGCCAGCAGTCTCCCGGTGGGCAGGGAAGAGACCCAGTACTTC. Protein sequence: CASSLPVGREETQYF.

The chain couples TRBV11-2 to TRBJ2-4; D call uncertain. V was pared by 5 bases and J by 0 bases, with 11 bases between. The CDR3 consists of 15 residues. Germline CDR1 reads SGHAT; CDR2 reads FQNNGV. This chain's CDR3 is CASSLNYLAKNIQYF. In DNA, the CDR3 is TGTGCCAGCAGCCTTAACTACCTAGCCAAAAACATTCAGTACTTC.

This clone was seen a few times. This chain uses TRBV7-9 with TRBJ1-3; 7 nucleotides align to TRBD1. Germline V CDR1 and CDR2: SEHNR, FQNEAQ (reference sequence). Trimming took 4 bases from V and 8 from J; bases not matched to a gene: 11. CDR3 length equals 15 residues. The CDR3 protein is CASSSRQGSGHTIYF. In DNA, the CDR3 is TGTGCCAGCAGCTCCCGACAGGGAAGCGGACACACCATATATTTT.

V usage is TRBV7-2 and J usage is TRBJ1-3; D is unclear. V gave up 4 bases and J gave up 0 bases, with 19 bases separating them. This CDR3 has 18 amino acids. The germline V gene has CDR1 SGHTA and CDR2 FQGNSA. DNA of the CDR3: TGTGCCAGCAGCTGGAGGATTACTACCGGGATCTCTGGAAACACCATATATTTT. Protein: CASSWRITTGISGNTIYF.

Only one count was recorded for this clone. The chain employs TRBV5-5 and TRBJ1-4, with D unclear. V was cut by 0 bases and J by 7 bases, with 16 bases left in between. The CDR3 has 16 residues. Germline V gene sequence: CDR1 SGHKS, CDR2 YYEKEE (reference sequence). The CDR3 loop reads CASSLAQSPRGEKLFF. The DNA for the CDR3 is TGTGCCAGCAGCTTGGCCCAGTCCCCCCGGGGTGAAAAACTGTTTTTT.

This clone was recorded once. V is TRBV11-2 and J is TRBJ1-1; D possibly corresponds to TRBD1 (6 bases). The CDR3 length is 15 residues. Trimming left V 3 bases short and J 0 bases short, with 11 bases between. Germline V lookup: CDR1 SGHAT, CDR2 FQNNGV. CDR3 protein: CASSLRGQLNTEAFF. The CDR3 coding sequence is TGTGCCAGCAGCTTGCGAGGACAGTTGAACACTGAAGCTTTCTTT.

This chain links TRBV4-1 with TRBJ1-2; tentatively, D is TRBD1 (5 bases). V dropped 1 base and J dropped 1 base, with 10 bases sitting between them. The length of the CDR3 is 15 residues. Germline loops: CDR1 MGHRA, CDR2 YSYEKL. The CDR3: CASSQAIGGNYGYTF. CDR3 in DNA: TGCGCCAGCAGCCAAGCGATCGGGGGTAACTATGGCTACACCTTC.

This clone was seen only a few times. The V gene is TRBV12-3 or TRBV12-4, the J gene TRBJ1-1, with D perhaps TRBD1 (6 bases). Between the trimmed V and J ends, which lost 8 bases and 1 base, there was a span of 11 bases. The CDR3 runs to 13 residues. Written as DNA, the CDR3 is TGTGCCAGCGGAACGGGACAGAACACTGAAGCTTTCTTT. It specifies CASGTGQNTEAFF.

V usage is TRBV7-9 and J usage is TRBJ1-4; perhaps TRBD1 as D (5 bases). CDR3 length: 14 residues. The germline V gene has CDR1 SEHNR and CDR2 FQNEAQ (reference sequence). Trimming left V 10 bases short and J 8 bases short, with 20 bases between. The CDR3 bases are TGTGCCACCCGGTCGAGTCTCCGGGGGGAAAAACTGTTTTTT. Translation: CATRSSLRGEKLFF.

V and J are TRBV12-5 and TRBJ2-5, with D hard to call. The germline V gene has CDR1 LGHNT and CDR2 FRNRAP. This CDR3 has 13 residues. Trimming removed 1 base from V and 5 bases from J, with 8 bases in between. The CDR3, as DNA: TGTGCTAGTGGTTTGGGGGTGGAGGAGACCCAGTACTTC. It translates to CASGLGVEETQYF.